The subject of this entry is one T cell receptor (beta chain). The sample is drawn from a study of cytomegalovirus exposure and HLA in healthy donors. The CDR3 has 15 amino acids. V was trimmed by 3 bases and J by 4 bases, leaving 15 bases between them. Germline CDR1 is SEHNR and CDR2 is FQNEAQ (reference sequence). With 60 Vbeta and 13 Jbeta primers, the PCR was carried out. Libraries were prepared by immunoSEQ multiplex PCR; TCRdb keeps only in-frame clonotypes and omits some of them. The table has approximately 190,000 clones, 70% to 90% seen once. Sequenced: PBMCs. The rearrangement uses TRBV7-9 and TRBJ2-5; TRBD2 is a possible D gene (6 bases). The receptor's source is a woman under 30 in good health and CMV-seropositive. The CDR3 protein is CASSFGAGIGETQYF. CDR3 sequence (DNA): TGTGCCAGCAGCTTCGGGGCGGGGATCGGAGAGACCCAGTACTTC.